Listed below are T cell receptor beta chains from one sample, sequenced in a study of OX40 agonist ivuxolimab in advanced cancers. Produced via immunoSEQ multiplex PCR; TCRdb's table is partial and in-frame only. The data hold about 62,000 clones, with roughly 92% observed a single time. This specimen was CD4+ or CD8+ T cells sorted from blood, taken in a trial of the OX40 agonist ivuxolimab. The receptors stem from an adult with an advanced solid tumor such as melanoma, head and neck, liver or kidney cancer. The CDR3 runs from the conserved cysteine through the conserved F or W. The order of the fields is J gene, V gene, clone size, CDR3 length, D gene, CDR3 protein, CDR3 DNA. The D gene is left open where the match is weak. Size tells how often a clone was seen (once, few, many) or the class of an expanded clone, and some rows leave it out.

j_gene: TRBJ2-7; v_gene: TRBV4-3; abundance: once; len: 15; d_gene: .; CDR3aa: CASSRLRDVTYEQYF; CDR3nt: TGCGCCAGCAGTCGACTCCGGGACGTTACCTACGAGCAGTACTTC
j_gene: TRBJ2-7; v_gene: TRBV5-1; abundance: .; len: 14; d_gene: .; CDR3aa: CASSDPQDNYEQYF; CDR3nt: TGCGCCAGCAGCGACCCTCAGGACAACTACGAGCAGTACTTC
j_gene: TRBJ2-7; v_gene: TRBV7-2; abundance: .; len: 12; d_gene: .; CDR3aa: CASSFPPYEQYF; CDR3nt: TGTGCCAGCAGCTTCCCCCCCTACGAGCAGTACTTC
j_gene: TRBJ1-2; v_gene: TRBV6-1; abundance: .; len: 15; d_gene: .; CDR3aa: CASSEVHRTFYGYTF; CDR3nt: TGTGCCAGCAGTGAAGTTCACAGAACATTCTATGGCTACACCTTC
j_gene: TRBJ2-3; v_gene: TRBV9; abundance: .; len: 15; d_gene: .; CDR3aa: CASSVVGHNTDTQYF; CDR3nt: TGTGCCAGCAGCGTAGTTGGACACAACACAGATACGCAGTATTTT
j_gene: TRBJ2-2; v_gene: TRBV4-3; abundance: few; len: 13; d_gene: .; CDR3aa: CASSQDWVGELFF; CDR3nt: TGCGCCAGCAGCCAAGATTGGGTCGGGGAGCTGTTTTTT
j_gene: TRBJ2-1; v_gene: TRBV27; abundance: .; len: 15; d_gene: .; CDR3aa: CASSPGFSSYNEQFF; CDR3nt: TGTGCCAGCAGTCCCGGGTTTTCCTCCTACAATGAGCAGTTCTTC
j_gene: TRBJ1-1; v_gene: TRBV4-2; abundance: .; len: 13; d_gene: .; CDR3aa: CASSQAGNTEAFF; CDR3nt: TGTGCCAGCAGCCAAGCCGGGAACACTGAAGCTTTCTTT
j_gene: TRBJ2-2; v_gene: TRBV27; abundance: .; len: 14; d_gene: .; CDR3aa: CASSPEAGIWELFF; CDR3nt: TGTGCCAGCAGTCCCGAGGCCGGAATTTGGGAGCTGTTTTTT
j_gene: TRBJ2-3; v_gene: TRBV7-6; abundance: .; len: 14; d_gene: .; CDR3aa: CASSLEGQPDTQYF; CDR3nt: TGTGCCAGCAGCTTAGAAGGACAGCCAGATACGCAGTATTTT
j_gene: TRBJ2-5; v_gene: TRBV10-2; abundance: .; len: 16; d_gene: TRBD1; CDR3aa: CASSGSRQGDMRTQYF; CDR3nt: TGCGCCAGCAGTGGGTCCCGACAGGGGGACATGAGAACCCAGTACTTC
j_gene: TRBJ2-7; v_gene: TRBV5-6; abundance: .; len: 12; d_gene: .; CDR3aa: CASSLGSREQYF; CDR3nt: TGTGCCAGCAGCTTGGGAAGTAGAGAGCAGTACTTC
j_gene: TRBJ2-2; v_gene: TRBV21-1; abundance: .; len: 20; d_gene: .; CDR3aa: CASSKNGGRGGLRDTGELFF; CDR3nt: TGTGCCAGCAGCAAAAATGGAGGGAGAGGGGGACTGAGAGACACCGGGGAGCTGTTTTTT
j_gene: TRBJ1-2; v_gene: TRBV7-9; abundance: .; len: 15; d_gene: TRBD1; CDR3aa: CATLGTGLPNYGYTF; CDR3nt: TGTGCCACACTCGGGACAGGTCTTCCTAACTATGGCTACACCTTC
j_gene: TRBJ2-5; v_gene: TRBV27; abundance: .; len: 12; d_gene: .; CDR3aa: CASRRLGETQYF; CDR3nt: TGTGCCAGCAGGAGGTTGGGAGAGACCCAGTACTTC
j_gene: TRBJ2-1; v_gene: TRBV5-1; abundance: .; len: 13; d_gene: TRBD1; CDR3aa: CASSFNRGNEQFF; CDR3nt: TGCGCCAGCAGCTTTAACAGGGGGAATGAGCAGTTCTTC
j_gene: TRBJ2-1; v_gene: TRBV2; abundance: .; len: 15; d_gene: TRBD2; CDR3aa: CASSETGGSYNEQFF; CDR3nt: TGTGCCAGCAGTGAAACGGGGGGCTCCTACAATGAGCAGTTCTTC
j_gene: TRBJ1-1; v_gene: TRBV6-5; abundance: .; len: 16; d_gene: .; CDR3aa: CASSYSLWGRNTEAFF; CDR3nt: TGTGCCAGCAGTTACAGCCTTTGGGGGAGAAACACTGAAGCTTTCTTT
j_gene: TRBJ1-1; v_gene: TRBV7-6; abundance: .; len: 13; d_gene: .; CDR3aa: CASSPVGASEAFF; CDR3nt: TGTGCCAGCAGCCCCGTGGGGGCTAGTGAAGCTTTCTTT
j_gene: TRBJ1-2; v_gene: TRBV5-1; abundance: .; len: 15; d_gene: TRBD1; CDR3aa: CASSLEGAPIYGYTF; CDR3nt: TGCGCCAGCAGCTTGGAGGGGGCGCCGATATATGGCTACACCTTC
j_gene: TRBJ2-7; v_gene: TRBV4-1; abundance: .; len: 14; d_gene: .; CDR3aa: CASSQGGTGYEQYF; CDR3nt: TGCGCCAGCAGCCAGGGGGGAACCGGGTACGAGCAGTACTTC
j_gene: TRBJ2-3; v_gene: TRBV7-8; abundance: .; len: 15; d_gene: .; CDR3aa: CASSSDYPYTDTQYF; CDR3nt: TGTGCCAGCAGCTCAGACTACCCCTACACAGATACGCAGTATTTT
j_gene: TRBJ2-3; v_gene: TRBV7-6; abundance: once; len: 15; d_gene: .; CDR3aa: CASSVQEVFADTQYF; CDR3nt: TGTGCCAGCAGCGTACAAGAGGTGTTCGCAGATACGCAGTATTTT
j_gene: TRBJ2-3; v_gene: TRBV7-2; abundance: .; len: 16; d_gene: TRBD2; CDR3aa: CASSLPSLAGEDTQYF; CDR3nt: TGTGCCAGCAGCTTACCGTCCCTAGCGGGAGAGGATACGCAGTATTTT
j_gene: TRBJ1-3; v_gene: TRBV18; abundance: .; len: 19; d_gene: TRBD1; CDR3aa: CASSPVGERTGALGNTIYF; CDR3nt: TGTGCCAGCTCACCAGTTGGGGAAAGGACAGGGGCTCTCGGAAACACCATATATTTT
j_gene: TRBJ2-7; v_gene: TRBV25-1; abundance: .; len: 14; d_gene: .; CDR3aa: CARRTEPRSYEQYF; CDR3nt: TGTGCCAGACGAACGGAACCAAGATCCTACGAGCAGTACTTC
j_gene: TRBJ1-2; v_gene: TRBV6-5; abundance: .; len: 13; d_gene: .; CDR3aa: CASSTGGAGGYTF; CDR3nt: TGTGCCAGCAGTACCGGGGGAGCGGGTGGCTACACCTTC
j_gene: TRBJ2-1; v_gene: TRBV4-1; abundance: .; len: 15; d_gene: .; CDR3aa: CASSQWSEAGNEQFF; CDR3nt: TGCGCCAGCAGCCAATGGTCCGAGGCGGGCAATGAGCAGTTCTTC
j_gene: TRBJ2-1; v_gene: TRBV29-1; abundance: .; len: 21; d_gene: TRBD2; CDR3aa: CSVEEDFRLAGESEGYNEQFF; CDR3nt: TGCAGCGTTGAAGAGGACTTTAGACTAGCGGGAGAATCCGAGGGCTACAATGAGCAGTTCTTC
j_gene: TRBJ1-1; v_gene: TRBV19; abundance: once; len: 14; d_gene: .; CDR3aa: CASSLTPGLTEAFF; CDR3nt: TGTGCCAGTAGTTTAACCCCAGGTCTTACTGAAGCTTTCTTT
j_gene: TRBJ2-5; v_gene: TRBV4-2; abundance: .; len: 15; d_gene: TRBD1; CDR3aa: CASSQERTGMETQYF; CDR3nt: TGTGCCAGCAGCCAAGAGCGGACAGGGATGGAGACCCAGTACTTC
j_gene: TRBJ1-2; v_gene: TRBV30; abundance: .; len: 16; d_gene: .; CDR3aa: CAWSMGDKGTAYGYTF; CDR3nt: TGTGCCTGGAGTATGGGCGACAAGGGAACGGCCTATGGCTACACCTTC
j_gene: TRBJ1-1; v_gene: TRBV4-1; abundance: .; len: 14; d_gene: .; CDR3aa: CASSLRGPHTEAFF; CDR3nt: TGCGCCAGCAGCCTCAGGGGCCCACACACTGAAGCTTTCTTT
j_gene: TRBJ2-1; v_gene: TRBV7-9; abundance: .; len: 16; d_gene: TRBD2; CDR3aa: CASSPPGGRRHNEQFF; CDR3nt: TGTGCCAGCAGCCCCCCCGGCGGGAGGCGCCACAATGAGCAGTTCTTC
j_gene: TRBJ2-2; v_gene: TRBV4-1; abundance: .; len: 15; d_gene: .; CDR3aa: CASSPPYLETGELFF; CDR3nt: TGCGCCAGCAGCCCCCCATACCTCGAAACCGGGGAGCTGTTTTTT
j_gene: TRBJ1-1; v_gene: TRBV6-5; abundance: .; len: 14; d_gene: .; CDR3aa: CASSPAGWNTEAFF; CDR3nt: TGTGCCAGCAGCCCCGCCGGTTGGAACACTGAAGCTTTCTTT
j_gene: TRBJ1-4; v_gene: TRBV6-6; abundance: once; len: 14; d_gene: TRBD1; CDR3aa: CASSYGTGSEKLFF; CDR3nt: TGTGCCAGCAGTTACGGGACAGGGAGTGAAAAACTGTTTTTT
j_gene: TRBJ2-7; v_gene: TRBV14; abundance: .; len: 12; d_gene: .; CDR3aa: CASEGDSYEQYF; CDR3nt: TGTGCCAGCGAAGGGGACTCCTACGAGCAGTACTTC
j_gene: TRBJ1-2; v_gene: TRBV29-1; abundance: .; len: 14; d_gene: TRBD1; CDR3aa: CSVEYGRGSYGYTF; CDR3nt: TGCAGCGTTGAGTATGGCAGGGGGTCCTATGGCTACACCTTC
j_gene: TRBJ2-6; v_gene: TRBV29-1; abundance: once; len: 15; d_gene: TRBD1; CDR3aa: CSPEGDSSGANVLTF; CDR3nt: TGCAGTCCTGAGGGGGACAGTTCTGGGGCCAACGTCCTGACTTTC
j_gene: TRBJ2-7; v_gene: TRBV7-9; abundance: .; len: 14; d_gene: .; CDR3aa: CASSPEISSGEQYF; CDR3nt: TGTGCCAGCAGCCCCGAAATCTCCTCGGGGGAGCAGTACTTC
j_gene: TRBJ2-7; v_gene: TRBV5-1; abundance: .; len: 14; d_gene: .; CDR3aa: CASSLVGGSYEQYF; CDR3nt: TGCGCCAGCAGCTTGGTAGGAGGATCCTACGAGCAGTACTTC
j_gene: TRBJ2-1; v_gene: TRBV27; abundance: .; len: 16; d_gene: .; CDR3aa: CASSWVGSSSYNEQFF; CDR3nt: TGTGCCAGCAGTTGGGTCGGATCGAGCTCCTACAATGAGCAGTTCTTC
j_gene: TRBJ2-5; v_gene: TRBV5-1; abundance: .; len: 14; d_gene: .; CDR3aa: CASSAAGTEETQYF; CDR3nt: TGCGCCAGCAGCGCAGCCGGGACGGAAGAGACCCAGTACTTC
j_gene: TRBJ2-2; v_gene: TRBV13; abundance: .; len: 13; d_gene: .; CDR3aa: CASSLGRTGELFF; CDR3nt: TGTGCCAGCAGCTTAGGCCGCACCGGGGAGCTGTTTTTT
j_gene: TRBJ1-5; v_gene: TRBV19; abundance: few; len: 13; d_gene: .; CDR3aa: CASSIDENQPQHF; CDR3nt: TGTGCCAGTAGTATCGATGAGAATCAGCCCCAGCATTTT
j_gene: TRBJ2-2; v_gene: TRBV10-3; abundance: .; len: 14; d_gene: .; CDR3aa: CAISEPGLTGELFF; CDR3nt: TGTGCCATCAGTGAGCCGGGCCTCACCGGGGAGCTGTTTTTT
j_gene: TRBJ2-5; v_gene: TRBV4-1; abundance: .; len: 15; d_gene: .; CDR3aa: CASSPPAGDQETQYF; CDR3nt: TGCGCCAGCAGCCCTCCAGCAGGGGACCAAGAGACCCAGTACTTC
j_gene: TRBJ2-7; v_gene: TRBV5-4; abundance: .; len: 14; d_gene: .; CDR3aa: CASSFTGPTYEQYF; CDR3nt: TGTGCCAGCAGCTTCACAGGGCCGACCTACGAGCAGTACTTC
j_gene: TRBJ1-2; v_gene: TRBV5-1; abundance: .; len: 14; d_gene: TRBD1; CDR3aa: CASSLDRGDYGYTF; CDR3nt: TGCGCCAGCAGCTTGGACAGGGGTGACTATGGCTACACCTTC
j_gene: TRBJ1-1; v_gene: TRBV10-3; abundance: .; len: 15; d_gene: .; CDR3aa: CAISESIGLNTEAFF; CDR3nt: TGTGCCATCAGTGAGTCGATAGGGTTGAACACTGAAGCTTTCTTT
j_gene: TRBJ2-2; v_gene: TRBV7-6; abundance: .; len: 20; d_gene: TRBD2; CDR3aa: CASSSTTSGGTFANTGELFF; CDR3nt: TGTGCCAGCAGCTCGACGACTAGCGGGGGGACCTTCGCGAACACCGGGGAGCTGTTTTTT
j_gene: TRBJ2-7; v_gene: TRBV4-2; abundance: .; len: 15; d_gene: .; CDR3aa: CASSQEPSVPYEQYF; CDR3nt: TGTGCCAGCAGCCAAGAGCCTAGCGTCCCCTACGAGCAGTACTTC
j_gene: TRBJ2-7; v_gene: TRBV19; abundance: .; len: 16; d_gene: TRBD2; CDR3aa: CASSPGLADPPYEQYF; CDR3nt: TGTGCCAGTAGTCCAGGACTAGCGGACCCACCCTACGAGCAGTACTTC
j_gene: TRBJ2-1; v_gene: TRBV13; abundance: .; len: 17; d_gene: .; CDR3aa: CASSPNLNTQSYNEQFF; CDR3nt: TGTGCCAGCAGCCCTAATCTTAACACGCAGAGCTACAATGAGCAGTTCTTC
j_gene: TRBJ1-1; v_gene: TRBV7-3; abundance: .; len: 15; d_gene: .; CDR3aa: CASSLNQGANTEAFF; CDR3nt: TGTGCCAGCAGCTTAAATCAGGGCGCGAACACTGAAGCTTTCTTT